Given below is one T cell receptor beta chain in context. What it binds is unknown. This specimen belongs to a study of cytomegalovirus exposure and HLA in healthy donors. Use of 60 Vbeta and 13 Jbeta primers characterized the PCR. TCRdb's table, derived via immunoSEQ multiplex PCR, lists solely in-frame clones and lacks some. The table lists more than 75,000 clones, 75% to 85% of them singletons, with 14% to 15% in the top ten. J gave up 9 bases and V 0 bases, and 13 bases lay outside the gene matches. The CDR3 is made up of 17 amino acids. Germline V CDR1 and CDR2: SQVTM, ANQGSEA. Findings and caveats of the study: A later analysis by the authors found several of the most significant clusters apparently linked to common viral pathogens. Sequencing probably produced one cluster of sequence variants that were highly shared.

The chain employs TRBV29-1 and TRBJ2-5, with 13 bases that match TRBD2. This TCR came from a woman aged 40 to 50 in good health and CMV-seropositive. Sequences were obtained from PBMCs. The DNA of the CDR3 is TGCAGCGTTGAAGACGGACTAGCGGGGGCCTATGGGTCGCCCCAGTACTTC. Protein product: CSVEDGLAGAYGSPQYF.